This T cell receptor beta chain is drawn from a study of long-term antiretroviral therapy in people with HIV (dated by TCRdb to 2022 to 2024). About the study as a whole: Collection of the earliest samples took place about a decade ahead of the 2015 WHO recommendation for immediate ART, at a time when ART was typically delayed until CD4 counts fell. A retrospective serial study tested whether ART initiation and durable HIV suppression were associated with changes in peripheral blood TRB repertoire composition and diversity. A total of roughly 200 cryopreserved PBMC samples came from 25 to 35 adults with confirmed HIV infection and were collected serially over a mean of roughly 6 years (range 1-12). About 40% of the roughly 30 participants with HIV were female. No cross-contamination during QIAcube processing turned up in test extractions that ran a monoclonal T-cell line alongside 33 polyclonal samples. What the study reported, not specific to this receptor: Samples dated from the mid-2000s to the late 2010s, and the ART regimens used may be less effective than current ones. Because PBMC availability was limited, only the TCR beta chain was sequenced, with no alpha chain pairing. Because cell numbers in pre-ART samples were limited, unsorted PBMC were profiled instead of sorted CD4+ and CD8+ T cells. Inferences about post-ART repertoire changes are limited because no data were available on ART adherence, viral resistance or therapy changes. At every time point, the repertoire was dominated by expanded TRB clones first identified before ART initiation, although this dominance fluctuated and, in many PLHIV, declined after ART. Starting ART was linked to a significant rise in TRB diversity, yet even after long-term ART the diversity remained significantly lower than in transplant donor controls. CDR3 length ranges in HIV repertoires were narrower than in controls, and network structure suggested an antigen-experienced repertoire with only a slight naive shift after ART.

A word on this clone: What this receptor recognizes is not known. No much larger clone exists at a distance of one base, and base qualities are not known.

The immunoSEQ hsTCRB v3.0 assay was used at survey level resolution to sequence the TRB variable region. The target sequencing depth for TRB was roughly 40,000-55,000 T-cell genomes per sample. Pooled TRB libraries were sequenced on an Illumina MiSeq with a v3 150-cycle kit. As for the original processing: Repertoire analysis was run in R within a reproducible Nextflow workflow that covered QC, data transformation and analysis. Custom analyses were implemented in LymphoSeq2, an R package for AIRR-Seq data exploration. A few samples yielding fewer than 5000 total TRB sequences were excluded, leaving 188 analyzed HIV repertoires. Of the approximately 190 retained HIV repertoires, about 60 were collected before and 120 to 140 after ART initiation. Repertoires were downsampled to 5000 TRB nucleotide sequences, and summary statistics were averaged over 100 downsampling iterations. The analysis kept only TRB sequences whose CDR3 regions were at least seven amino acids long. Diversity was measured with a Shannon entropy-derived clonality score and the Gini coefficient. In repertoire networks, the top 5000 CDR3 amino acid sequences were linked whenever an edit distance of one separated two sequences. Antigen specificity groups and MHC restriction were predicted for TRB CDR3 amino acid sequences with GLIPH2. Known CMV, EBV, HIV or tissue antigen associations were flagged by matching CDR3 amino acid sequences against VDJdb and McPAS-TCR. Pre-ART, post-ART and control groups were compared with Wilcoxon signed-rank tests and Holm-Bonferroni correction. TCRdb obtained this table from immuneACCESS and retained in-frame rearrangements with V and J assigned. These tables miss some clones; where compared with another copy, unresolved V genes account for less than half of the shortfall, and the remainder is unexplained. The V and J calls and the clone size are those of that table, but D and trimming were determined from the DNA. The sample table shows about 34,000 clones, and approximately 95% are seen once. The top ten clonotypes cover around 3.8% of the sample.

Inclusion was restricted to participants for whom at least one PBMC sample before ART initiation and at least two post-ART samples were available. All participants with HIV were treated in the United States of America. Before DNA extraction, cryopreserved samples of roughly 0.85-11 million PBMC were thawed and then washed. At the time of the earliest PBMC sample for each participant with HIV, ages ranged from about 23 to 60 years. PBMC samples from each participant spanned 1-4 timepoints before ART initiation and 2-8 timepoints after ART initiation, with a median of 7 samples. For every participant, serial HIV viral load, CD4+ T-cell count, ART history and demographic data were obtained. Genomic DNA was extracted from unsorted PBMC with a Qiagen kit on a QIAcube, with processing performed in batches of 12 samples. There are 13 amino acids in the CDR3, from cysteine to phenylalanine inclusive. Solely the CDR3 DNA is kept, with 39 bases framed from the first base. The germline V gene (reference sequence) supplies CDR1 SGHNT and CDR2 YYREEE. V is shortened by 4 bases, J by 1 base, and the region joining them spans 9 bases.

This sequence was found in a woman between 50 and 59 years old with HIV. Material: unsorted PBMCs, obtained approximately 5.1 years after starting antiretroviral therapy. The rearranged chain carries TRBV5-4 and TRBJ2-7, with the D gene not clear enough to name. The CDR3 reads as follows: CASSPLPSYEQYF. The DNA is as follows: TGTGCCAGCAGCCCCCTACCATCCTACGAGCAGTACTTC.